Sequencing of this T cell receptor (beta chain) was carried out in a study of cytomegalovirus exposure and HLA in healthy donors. Study observations and caveats: Researchers reportedly found TCR beta sequences accurately predicted most subjects' HLA-A and HLA-B alleles. About 87% or about 30% of the time was how often most TCR beta V segments were productive, according to an earlier analysis.

This CDR3 is 16 amino acids long. Germline CDR1 and CDR2: WNHNN and SYGVQD (reference sequence). Trimming took 0 bases from V and 4 from J, leaving 10 bases between them. As to this clone: Its antigen remains unknown.

At collection, donors were nominally healthy, but unrecorded immune exposures were probable. The PCR contained 60 Vbeta and 13 Jbeta primers. Profiled with immunoSEQ multiplex PCR; TCRdb holds only in-frame clones, not every one. The sample contains around 150,000 clones, 80% to 90% of which appear only once. Sample: PBMCs. The rearrangement joins TRBV10-1 to TRBJ1-6; D remains ambiguous. This TCR was recovered from a woman between 25 and 40 years old in good health and CMV-seronegative. The CDR3: CASSESREEYNSPLHF. CDR3 in DNA: TGCGCCAGCAGTGAGTCTCGAGAGGAATATAATTCACCCCTCCACTTT.